Listed below are T cell receptor beta chains from one sample, sequenced in a study of blood T cell repertoires in COVID-19. Only in-frame clones appear in the TCRdb table, and some are missing; sequencing was by immunoSEQ multiplex PCR. The sample yields 150,000 or so clones, around 82% seen once. Input material: peripheral blood. These receptor sequences come from a human donor with acute or convalescent COVID-19. The donor label of this sample is uncertain. CDR3s leave out the opening cysteine and the closing phenylalanine or tryptophan.

CDR3 protein: ASSERSGATDTQY
V gene: TRBV6-1
J gene: TRBJ2-3

CDR3 protein: SVESVLGDYGYT
V gene: TRBV29-1
J gene: TRBJ1-2

CDR3 protein: ASGAGARYNEQF
V gene: TRBV27
J gene: TRBJ2-1

CDR3 protein: ASSFLGLQETQY
V gene: TRBV7-9
J gene: TRBJ2-5

CDR3 protein: ASSHQGIDGRGRLAYNEQF
V gene: TRBV3-1/TRBV3-2
J gene: TRBJ2-1

CDR3 protein: ASSLRGAKNIQY
V gene: TRBV14
J gene: TRBJ2-4

CDR3 protein: ASSGTGGVYEQY
V gene: TRBV2
J gene: TRBJ2-7

CDR3 protein: ASSLPGGGQETQY
V gene: TRBV6-6
J gene: TRBJ2-5

CDR3 protein: ASRLVTDTQY
V gene: TRBV2
J gene: TRBJ2-3

CDR3 protein: ASSLDFSSPLH
V gene: TRBV7-9
J gene: TRBJ1-6

CDR3 protein: ASSLTPQSFSNYGYT
V gene: TRBV28
J gene: TRBJ1-2

CDR3 protein: SVGLAGLYGEQY
V gene: TRBV29-1
J gene: TRBJ2-7

CDR3 protein: ASSAGRTNEKLF
V gene: TRBV2
J gene: TRBJ1-4

CDR3 protein: ASSYKWRGRNQPQH
V gene: TRBV6-5
J gene: TRBJ1-5

CDR3 protein: AWITDRFTSTDTQY
V gene: TRBV30
J gene: TRBJ2-3

CDR3 protein: SVRTDLLSGNTIY
V gene: TRBV29-1
J gene: TRBJ1-3

CDR3 protein: ASSLNPGTTNTEAF
V gene: TRBV5-1
J gene: TRBJ1-1

CDR3 protein: ASSQDLRERRVGEAF
V gene: TRBV14
J gene: TRBJ1-1

CDR3 protein: ASSEDRGIYNEQF
V gene: TRBV6-1
J gene: TRBJ2-1

CDR3 protein: ASSSMRDSVSGANVLT
V gene: TRBV11-2
J gene: TRBJ2-6

CDR3 protein: ASSPPGTGDLYEQY
V gene: TRBV7-9
J gene: TRBJ2-7

CDR3 protein: ASSLQGKYGYT
V gene: TRBV12-3/TRBV12-4
J gene: TRBJ1-2

CDR3 protein: ASSQEPGQGGYEQY
V gene: TRBV4-3
J gene: TRBJ2-7

CDR3 protein: ASSEGPGLQPDTQY
V gene: TRBV6-1
J gene: TRBJ2-3

CDR3 protein: ASSFNRDGNTIY
V gene: TRBV7-2
J gene: TRBJ1-3

CDR3 protein: ASSYSTGRTYEQY
V gene: TRBV6-5
J gene: TRBJ2-7

CDR3 protein: ASSLDGLAERGEQF
V gene: TRBV7-6
J gene: TRBJ2-1

CDR3 protein: ASSEGDRPYEQY
V gene: TRBV2
J gene: TRBJ2-7

CDR3 protein: AISPRDPTDTQY
V gene: TRBV15
J gene: TRBJ2-3

CDR3 protein: ASSPPGGALDGYT
V gene: TRBV7-3
J gene: TRBJ1-2

CDR3 protein: ASSPVGGSGQPQH
V gene: TRBV6-2/TRBV6-3
J gene: TRBJ1-5

CDR3 protein: SVLTGADNQPQH
V gene: TRBV29-1
J gene: TRBJ1-5

CDR3 protein: ASSLGRQARTYQETQY
V gene: TRBV7-9
J gene: TRBJ2-5

CDR3 protein: ASSPRVGLAGDDEQF
V gene: TRBV5-1
J gene: TRBJ2-1

CDR3 protein: ASSVAGGPGETQY
V gene: TRBV9
J gene: TRBJ2-5

CDR3 protein: ASSQEGGLAGYNEQF
V gene: TRBV4-3
J gene: TRBJ2-1

CDR3 protein: ASSYSEGAYEQY
V gene: TRBV6-6
J gene: TRBJ2-7

CDR3 protein: ASNAGGYYGYT
V gene: TRBV19
J gene: TRBJ1-2

CDR3 protein: ASSQTGPIYEQY
V gene: TRBV5-1
J gene: TRBJ2-7

CDR3 protein: ASSYSTTGAGNTIY
V gene: TRBV6-5
J gene: TRBJ1-3

CDR3 protein: ASSDQGYEQY
V gene: TRBV6-1
J gene: TRBJ2-7

CDR3 protein: ASSWDRGNTEAF
V gene: TRBV5-1
J gene: TRBJ1-1

CDR3 protein: ASSRDRGPATEAF
V gene: TRBV5-1
J gene: TRBJ1-1

CDR3 protein: ASSPGDRVRGYT
V gene: TRBV18
J gene: TRBJ1-2

CDR3 protein: ASSWGTGAYNEQF
V gene: TRBV5-1
J gene: TRBJ2-1

CDR3 protein: ASTTKSDRGNSPLH
V gene: TRBV19
J gene: TRBJ1-6

CDR3 protein: SVDLTGSAVEQY
V gene: TRBV29-1
J gene: TRBJ2-7

CDR3 protein: ATRRDRGLADTQY
V gene: TRBV2
J gene: TRBJ2-3

CDR3 protein: ATRQGTSGNTIY
V gene: TRBV5-1
J gene: TRBJ1-3

CDR3 protein: SVITSGGSYEQY
V gene: TRBV29-1
J gene: TRBJ2-7

CDR3 protein: ASSVQANYGYT
V gene: TRBV5-5
J gene: TRBJ1-2

CDR3 protein: ASSRGGGGGNTIY
V gene: TRBV7-2
J gene: TRBJ1-3

CDR3 protein: ASSLRPGQGYGYT
V gene: TRBV27
J gene: TRBJ1-2

CDR3 protein: SASIRGSYGYT
V gene: TRBV20-1
J gene: TRBJ1-2

CDR3 protein: ASSFGQGLDTQY
V gene: TRBV5-1
J gene: TRBJ2-3

CDR3 protein: ASSRPGTYTGELF
V gene: TRBV19
J gene: TRBJ2-2

CDR3 protein: ASSFWGGRNGYGYT
V gene: TRBV5-8
J gene: TRBJ1-2

CDR3 protein: ASRDRMVSNQPQH
V gene: TRBV21-1
J gene: TRBJ1-5

CDR3 protein: AWETGGYEKLF
V gene: TRBV30
J gene: TRBJ1-4